The present TCR beta chain was sequenced within a study of tumor-infiltrating lymphocytes in primary liver carcinoma. Overall study context: All patients, whether men or women, fell within 30 to 69 years of age. Study-wide results and limits: Left bulk and unsorted, the samples did not allow CD4+ and CD8+ repertoires to be compared. Tumors had a significantly higher top-250-clone fraction than blood (p = 0.039). Less overlap was seen in tumor-adjacent and tumor-blood pairs than in tumor region pairs.

The trim removed 0 bases at V and 8 bases at J, leaving 3 bases unmatched. The CDR3 has 13 amino acids. Germline assignment: CDR1 MNHEY and CDR2 SVGEGT. Unsorted whole blood served as the source of blood RNA, and germline DNA was extracted as well. From around 500 ng of total RNA, TCR beta-specific cDNA was reverse-transcribed using a constant-region primer. Three nested multiplex PCR rounds, a slightly modified ARM-PCR method, built the TCR beta libraries. A C-beta reverse primer was combined with TRBV1-TRBV30 forward primers in the first two PCR rounds, and each round had around 11 cycles. TCRdb analysed the multiplex PCR reads with MiXCR anew, one entry per CDR3 protein. Among 300,000 to 350,000 distinct CDR3 sequences listed, about 61% were seen once. As concerns this clonotype: Its matching antigen is unknown.

The TCR sequence derives from a man aged 40-50 years with primary liver carcinoma and hepatitis B virus infection. Material: peripheral blood. The V call is TRBV6-2 or TRBV6-3, the J call TRBJ1-2; 7 bases agree with TRBD1. The CDR3 is CASSYSTGHGYTF. In DNA, the CDR3 is TGTGCCAGCAGTTACTCGACAGGGCACGGCTACACCTTC.